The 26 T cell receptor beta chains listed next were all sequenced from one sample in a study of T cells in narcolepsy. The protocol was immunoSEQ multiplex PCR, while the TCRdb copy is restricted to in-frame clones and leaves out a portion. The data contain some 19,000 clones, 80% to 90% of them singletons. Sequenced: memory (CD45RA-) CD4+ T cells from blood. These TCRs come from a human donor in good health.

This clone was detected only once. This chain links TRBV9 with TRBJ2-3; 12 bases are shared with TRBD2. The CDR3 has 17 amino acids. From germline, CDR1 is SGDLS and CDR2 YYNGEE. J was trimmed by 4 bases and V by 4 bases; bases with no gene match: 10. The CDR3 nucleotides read TGTGCCAGCAGCTCACCTCGGACTAGCGGGATCTCAGATACGCAGTATTTT. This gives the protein CASSSPRTSGISDTQYF.

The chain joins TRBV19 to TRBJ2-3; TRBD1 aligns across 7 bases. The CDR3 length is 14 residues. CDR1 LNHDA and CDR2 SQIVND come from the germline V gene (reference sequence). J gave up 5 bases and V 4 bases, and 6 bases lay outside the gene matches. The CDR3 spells CASSTGTVVDTQYF. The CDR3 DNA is TGTGCCAGTAGTACAGGGACAGTTGTAGATACGCAGTATTTT.

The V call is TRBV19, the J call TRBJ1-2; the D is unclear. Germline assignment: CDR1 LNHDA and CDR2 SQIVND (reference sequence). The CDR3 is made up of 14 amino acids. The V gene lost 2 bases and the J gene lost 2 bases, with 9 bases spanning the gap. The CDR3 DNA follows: TGTGCCAGTAGTATATTCGGCAAGAACTATGGCTACACCTTC. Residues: CASSIFGKNYGYTF.

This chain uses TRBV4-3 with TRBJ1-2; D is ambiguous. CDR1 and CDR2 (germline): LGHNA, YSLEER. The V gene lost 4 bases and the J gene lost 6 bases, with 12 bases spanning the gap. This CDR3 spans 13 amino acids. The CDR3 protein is CASSRNRGNGYTF. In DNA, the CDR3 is TGCGCCAGCAGCCGAAATCGAGGGAATGGCTACACCTTC.

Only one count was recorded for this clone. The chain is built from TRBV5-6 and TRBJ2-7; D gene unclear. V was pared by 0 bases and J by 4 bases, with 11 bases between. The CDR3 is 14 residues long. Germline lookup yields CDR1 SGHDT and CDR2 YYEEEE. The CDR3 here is CASSLGDGLYEQYF. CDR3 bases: TGTGCCAGCAGCTTGGGGGATGGCCTTTACGAGCAGTACTTC. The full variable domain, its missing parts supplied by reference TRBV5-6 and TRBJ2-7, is DAGVTQSPTHLIKTRGQQVTLRCSPKSGHDTVSWYQQALGQGPQFIFQYYEEEERQRGNFPDRFSGHQFPNYSSELNVNALLLGDSALYLCASSLGDGLYEQYFGPGTRLTVT.

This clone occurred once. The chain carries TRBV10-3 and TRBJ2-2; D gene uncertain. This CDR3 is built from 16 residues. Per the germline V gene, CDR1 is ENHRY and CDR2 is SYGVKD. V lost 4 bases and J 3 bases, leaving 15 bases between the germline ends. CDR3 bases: TGTGCCATCAGTGTACACCTACCCGAGGACACCGGGGAGCTGTTTTTT. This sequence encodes CAISVHLPEDTGELFF.

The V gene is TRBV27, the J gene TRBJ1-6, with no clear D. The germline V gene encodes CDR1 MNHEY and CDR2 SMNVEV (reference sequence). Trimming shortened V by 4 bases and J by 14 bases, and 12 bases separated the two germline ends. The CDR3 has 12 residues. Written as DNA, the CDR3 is TGTGCCAGCAGTTGGTCCAACGGGGCCCTCCACTTT. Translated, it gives CASSWSNGALHF.

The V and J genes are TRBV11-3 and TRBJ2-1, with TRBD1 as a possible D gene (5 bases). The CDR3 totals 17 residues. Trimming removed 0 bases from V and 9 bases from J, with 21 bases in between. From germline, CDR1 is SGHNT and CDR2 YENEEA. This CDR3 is CASSLDTGDSLPFEQFF. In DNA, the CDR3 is TGTGCCAGCAGCTTAGATACGGGCGACAGTCTCCCTTTTGAGCAGTTCTTC. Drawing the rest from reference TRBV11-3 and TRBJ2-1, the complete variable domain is EAGVVQSPRYKIIEKKQPVAFWCNPISGHNTLYWYLQNLGQGPELLIRYENEEAVDDSQLPKDRFSAERLKGVDSTLKIQPAELGDSAVYLCASSLDTGDSLPFEQFFGPGTRLTVL.

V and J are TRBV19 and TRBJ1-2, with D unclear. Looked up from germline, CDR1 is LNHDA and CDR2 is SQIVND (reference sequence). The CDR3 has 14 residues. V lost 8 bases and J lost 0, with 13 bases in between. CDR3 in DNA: TGTGCCAGTCGACACCCCGGAACTAACTATGGCTACACCTTC. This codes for CASRHPGTNYGYTF.

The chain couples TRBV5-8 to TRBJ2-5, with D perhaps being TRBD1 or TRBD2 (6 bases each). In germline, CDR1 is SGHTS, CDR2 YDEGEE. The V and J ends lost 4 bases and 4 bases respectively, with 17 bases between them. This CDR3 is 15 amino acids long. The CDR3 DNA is TGTGCCAGCAGCCCGAGGGGGGAGCAAGGAGAGACCCAGTACTTC. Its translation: CASSPRGEQGETQYF.

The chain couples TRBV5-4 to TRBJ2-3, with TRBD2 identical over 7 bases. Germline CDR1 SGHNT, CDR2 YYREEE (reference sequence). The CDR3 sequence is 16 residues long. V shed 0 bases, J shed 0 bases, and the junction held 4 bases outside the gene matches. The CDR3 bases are TGTGCCAGCAGCTTGGTCGGGGGGATAAGCACAGATACGCAGTATTTT. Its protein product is CASSLVGGISTDTQYF.

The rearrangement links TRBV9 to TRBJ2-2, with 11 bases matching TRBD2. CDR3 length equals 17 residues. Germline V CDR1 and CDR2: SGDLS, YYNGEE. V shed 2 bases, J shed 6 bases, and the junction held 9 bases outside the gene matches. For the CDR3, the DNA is TGTGCCAGCAGCGTTGCCTCTAGCGGGGGGTTCGCCGGGGAGCTGTTTTTT. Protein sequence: CASSVASSGGFAGELFF.

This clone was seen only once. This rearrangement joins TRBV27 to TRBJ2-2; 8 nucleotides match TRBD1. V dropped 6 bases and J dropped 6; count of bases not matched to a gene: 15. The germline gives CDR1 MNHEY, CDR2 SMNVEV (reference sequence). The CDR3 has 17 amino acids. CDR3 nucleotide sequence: TGTGCCAGCAGCCCATGGCGCGGACAGGGAATCCCCGGGGAGCTGTTTTTT. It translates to CASSPWRGQGIPGELFF.

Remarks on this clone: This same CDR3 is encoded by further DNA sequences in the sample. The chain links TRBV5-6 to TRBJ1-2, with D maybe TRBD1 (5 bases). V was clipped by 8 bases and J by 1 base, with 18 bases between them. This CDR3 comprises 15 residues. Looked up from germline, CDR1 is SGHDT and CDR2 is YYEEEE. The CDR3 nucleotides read TGTGCCAGTAGTATGGTGGGGGAACTTAACTATGGCTACACCTTC. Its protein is CASSMVGELNYGYTF.

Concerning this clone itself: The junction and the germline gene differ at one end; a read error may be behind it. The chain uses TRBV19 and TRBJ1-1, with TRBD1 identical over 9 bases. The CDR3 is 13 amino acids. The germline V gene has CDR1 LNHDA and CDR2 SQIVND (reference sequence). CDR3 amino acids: CASSILGDRDSLF. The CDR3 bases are TGTGCCAGTAGTATACTGGGGGACAGGGACTCTCTCTTT.

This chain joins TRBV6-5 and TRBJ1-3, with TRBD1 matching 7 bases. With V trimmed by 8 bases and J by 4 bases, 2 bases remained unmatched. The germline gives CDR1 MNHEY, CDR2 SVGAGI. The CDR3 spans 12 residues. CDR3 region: CASGTDGNTIYF. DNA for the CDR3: TGTGCCAGCGGGACAGACGGAAACACCATATATTTT.

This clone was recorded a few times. The CDR3 reads CASSLTGHVSYEQYF. The CDR3 nucleotides read TGTGCCAGCAGCTTAACAGGCCACGTTTCCTACGAGCAGTACTTC. The chain joins TRBV13 to TRBJ2-7; D is possibly TRBD1 (5 bases). The length of the CDR3 is 15 residues. With 2 bases removed from V and 1 base from J, the gap between germline ends came to 12 bases. Germline V gene data show CDR1 as PRHDT and CDR2 as FYEKMQ (reference sequence).

The CDR3 nucleotides are TGTGCCAGCAGTGAGTATGAGCAGTTCTTC. This translates into CASSEYEQFF. The chain is built from TRBV2 and TRBJ2-1; D is ambiguous. Trimming shortened V by 3 bases and J by 8 bases, and 2 bases separated the two germline ends. The length of the CDR3 is 10 residues. Germline CDR1 SNHLY, CDR2 FYNNEI.

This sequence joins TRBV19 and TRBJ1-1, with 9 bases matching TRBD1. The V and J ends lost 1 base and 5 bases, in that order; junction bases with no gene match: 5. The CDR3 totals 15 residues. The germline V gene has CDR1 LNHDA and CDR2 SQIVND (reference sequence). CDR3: CASSIVQGAGTEAFF. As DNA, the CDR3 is TGTGCCAGTAGTATAGTACAGGGGGCGGGAACTGAAGCTTTCTTT.

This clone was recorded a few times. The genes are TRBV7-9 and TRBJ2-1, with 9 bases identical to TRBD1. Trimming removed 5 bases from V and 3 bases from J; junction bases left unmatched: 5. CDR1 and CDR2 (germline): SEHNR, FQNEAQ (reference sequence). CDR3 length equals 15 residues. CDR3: CASSPPGQGYNEQFF. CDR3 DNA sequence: TGTGCCAGCAGCCCGCCGGGACAGGGCTACAATGAGCAGTTCTTC.

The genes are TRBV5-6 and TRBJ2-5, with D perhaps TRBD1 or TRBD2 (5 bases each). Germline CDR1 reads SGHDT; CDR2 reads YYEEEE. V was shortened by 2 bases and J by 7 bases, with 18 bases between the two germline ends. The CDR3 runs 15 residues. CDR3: CASSFTGTHKRTQYF. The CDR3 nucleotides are TGTGCCAGCAGCTTCACCGGGACCCACAAGAGGACCCAGTACTTC.

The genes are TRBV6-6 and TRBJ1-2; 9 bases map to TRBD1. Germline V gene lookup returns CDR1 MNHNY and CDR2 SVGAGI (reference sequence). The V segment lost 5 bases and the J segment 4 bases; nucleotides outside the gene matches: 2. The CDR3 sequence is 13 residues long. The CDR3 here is CASSPTGGYGYTF. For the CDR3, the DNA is TGTGCCAGCAGTCCGACAGGGGGCTATGGCTACACCTTC.

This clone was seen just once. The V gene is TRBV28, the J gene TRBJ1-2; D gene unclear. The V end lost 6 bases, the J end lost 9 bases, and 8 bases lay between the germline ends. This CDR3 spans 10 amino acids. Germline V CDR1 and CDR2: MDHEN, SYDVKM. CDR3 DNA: TGTGCCAGCAGATCCCTGAGCTACACCTTC. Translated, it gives CASRSLSYTF.

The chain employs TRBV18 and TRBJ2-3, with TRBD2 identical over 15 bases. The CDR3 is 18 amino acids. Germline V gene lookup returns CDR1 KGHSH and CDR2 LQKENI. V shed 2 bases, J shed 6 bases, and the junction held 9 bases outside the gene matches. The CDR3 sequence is CASSPGLAGGLNKDTQYF. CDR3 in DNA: TGTGCCAGCTCACCAGGACTAGCGGGGGGGCTTAACAAGGATACGCAGTATTTT.

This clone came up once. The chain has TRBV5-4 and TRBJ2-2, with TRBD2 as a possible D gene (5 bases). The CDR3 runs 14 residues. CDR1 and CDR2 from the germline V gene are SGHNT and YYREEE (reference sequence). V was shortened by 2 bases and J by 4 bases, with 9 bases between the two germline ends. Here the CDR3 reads CASSLLGGTGELFF. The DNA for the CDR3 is TGTGCCAGCAGCTTATTAGGAGGCACCGGGGAGCTGTTTTTT.

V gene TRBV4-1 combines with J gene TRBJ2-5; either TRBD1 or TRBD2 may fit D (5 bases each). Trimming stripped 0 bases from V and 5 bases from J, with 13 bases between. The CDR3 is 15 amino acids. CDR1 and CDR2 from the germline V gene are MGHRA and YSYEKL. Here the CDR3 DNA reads TGCGCCAGCAGCCAAGAGATTCGGGGCTTCGAGACCCAGTACTTC. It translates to CASSQEIRGFETQYF.